One sample yielded the 29 T cell receptor beta chains listed below, sequenced in a study of identical twins' blood T cells. One entry per CDR3 protein, called by TCRdb with MiXCR from the 5' RACE reads. This table has hundreds of thousands of distinct CDR3 sequences, roughly 30% appearing once. The source material was PBMCs. Source of these receptors: a woman aged 18 to 55 in good health.

The chain is built from TRBV6-2 or TRBV6-3 and TRBJ1-5, with TRBD1 as a possible D gene (5 bases). Trimming removed 2 bases from V and 4 bases from J, with 9 bases in between. Germline CDR1 is MNHEY and CDR2 is SVGEGT. The CDR3 spans 14 residues. The CDR3 DNA is TGTGCCAGCAGTTACGGGGGTGGGAATCAGCCCCAGCATTTT. Translation: CASSYGGGNQPQHF.

In its sample, this clonotype was seen a few times. This chain connects TRBV10-3 to TRBJ2-2, with TRBD1 identical over 7 bases. Trimming took 4 bases from V and 3 from J; bases not matched to a gene: 5. From germline, CDR1 is ENHRY and CDR2 SYGVKD. The CDR3 has 15 residues. The CDR3: CAISGLGQDTGELFF. The DNA for the CDR3 is TGTGCCATCAGTGGGCTTGGACAGGACACCGGGGAGCTGTTTTTT.

This clonotype has only a few counts. The genes are TRBV20-1 and TRBJ1-4, with 7 positions matching TRBD1. V trimming: 5 bases; J trimming: 8 bases; junction bases outside the gene matches: 8. Germline-derived CDR1 and CDR2 are DFQATT and SNEGSKA (reference sequence). The CDR3 extends over 13 amino acids. Here the CDR3 reads CSAPWTGKEKLFF. The DNA for the CDR3 is TGCAGTGCTCCATGGACAGGCAAAGAAAAACTGTTTTTT.

This clonotype appeared once. V usage is TRBV5-6 and J usage is TRBJ2-2, with TRBD1 matching over 7 bases. Per germline, CDR1 SGHDT and CDR2 YYEEEE. CDR3 size: 16 residues. Trimming removed 4 bases from V and 5 bases from J; junction bases left unmatched: 11. The DNA for the CDR3 is TGTGCCAGCAGCCGGACAGGTTTAGGAACGACCGGGGAGCTGTTTTTT. Residues: CASSRTGLGTTGELFF.

The sample holds a few counts of this clonotype. The CDR3 spells CSARTPQDEQFF. The CDR3 coding sequence is TGCAGTGCTAGAACGCCGCAAGATGAGCAGTTCTTC. The chain carries TRBV20-1 and TRBJ2-1; D not certain. V gave up 2 bases and J gave up 8 bases, with 10 bases separating them. The CDR3 spans 12 residues. Germline values: CDR1 DFQATT, CDR2 SNEGSKA (reference sequence).

This clonotype was detected many times. The rearrangement links TRBV6-1 to TRBJ1-1; tentatively, D is TRBD1 (6 bases). Germline V CDR1 and CDR2: MNHNS, SASEGT. Deletions cut 6 bases from V and 3 bases from J, with 11 bases between. The CDR3 is 13 amino acids. CDR3 sequence (DNA): TGTGCCAGCAGGACAGGATGGGACACTGAAGCTTTCTTT. As protein: CASRTGWDTEAFF.

The chain combines TRBV2 with TRBJ2-7; D may be TRBD1 (6 bases). V was shortened by 7 bases and J by 3 bases, with 13 bases between the two germline ends. CDR3 size: 13 residues. Germline V gene sequence: CDR1 SNHLY, CDR2 FYNNEI. CDR3 sequence reads: CASIGEQGYEQYF. CDR3 nucleotide sequence: TGTGCCAGCATAGGAGAACAGGGCTACGAGCAGTACTTC.

Only a few counts were recorded for this clonotype. This chain uses TRBV7-9 with TRBJ2-1; D unresolved. Germline CDR1 SEHNR, CDR2 FQNEAQ (reference sequence). Trimming removed 1 base at V and 8 bases at J, with 9 bases between. This CDR3 has 13 amino acids. The CDR3: CASSLGSFYEQFF. CDR3 bases: TGTGCCAGCAGCTTAGGATCCTTTTATGAGCAGTTCTTC.

This clonotype came up a few times. The chain links TRBV10-1 to TRBJ2-3; 9 bases are a match to TRBD2. Germline lookup yields CDR1 WNHNN and CDR2 SYGVQD (reference sequence). This CDR3 has 15 residues. With 3 bases clipped from V and 6 bases from J, the junction kept 7 bases outside the gene matches. CDR3 region: CASSEGGLAWDTQYF. CDR3 nucleotide sequence: TGCGCCAGCAGTGAAGGGGGACTAGCTTGGGATACGCAGTATTTT.

This clonotype was seen just once. The chain couples TRBV10-3 to TRBJ1-4; D is undetermined. The CDR3 is 13 residues long. Trimming took off 11 bases at V and 5 bases at J, with 15 bases between the two ends. Germline loops: CDR1 ENHRY, CDR2 SYGVKD. CDR3 in DNA: TGTGCCGTCACCGCGGATCCGAATGAAAAACTGTTTTTT. It codes for CAVTADPNEKLFF.

The genes are TRBV3-1 and TRBJ1-2; weak D call: TRBD1 (6 bases). The CDR3 has 15 residues. Germline assignment: CDR1 LGHDT and CDR2 YNNKEL (reference sequence). Deletions cut 4 bases from V and 1 base from J, with 13 bases between. CDR3 region: CASSPIHRVNYGYTF. In DNA form, the CDR3 reads TGTGCCAGCAGCCCTATCCACAGGGTTAACTATGGCTACACCTTC.

The chain employs TRBV30 and TRBJ1-6, with 8 bases lining up with TRBD1. The ends lost 1 base at V and 10 bases at J; junction bases unmatched: 9. The CDR3 covers 15 residues. Germline lookup yields CDR1 GTSNPN and CDR2 SVGIG (reference sequence). CDR3 nucleotide sequence: TGTGCCTGGAGTGAAGGACAGGGAGAGTGGTCACCCCTCCACTTT. This codes for CAWSEGQGEWSPLHF.

The chain employs TRBV27 and TRBJ2-1; D possibly uses TRBD1 or TRBD2 (5 bases each). Per germline, CDR1 MNHEY and CDR2 SMNVEV (reference sequence). Trimming removed 4 bases at V and 0 bases at J, with 19 bases between. This CDR3 spans 18 amino acids. CDR3 nucleotide sequence: TGTGCCAGCAGTTACTCGGGACGTGCACGTTACTCCTACAATGAGCAGTTCTTC. Encoded protein: CASSYSGRARYSYNEQFF.

This clonotype was counted ten times or more. CDR3 bases: TGCAGTGCTAGTTACCCAGGGGGGATCACTGAAGCTTTCTTT. Protein sequence: CSASYPGGITEAFF. The chain employs TRBV20-1 and TRBJ1-1; 7 bases are shared with TRBD1. The length of the CDR3 is 14 residues. The junction had 8 bases not matched to a gene; V was cut back by 3 bases and J by 4 bases. From germline, CDR1 is DFQATT and CDR2 SNEGSKA (reference sequence).

With regard to this clonotype: This CDR3 fails to terminate in the conserved phenylalanine or tryptophan, so it likely reflects a read error. The chain is built from TRBV3-1 and TRBJ1-1; the D is unclear. Germline-derived CDR1 and CDR2 are LGHDT and YNNKEL (reference sequence). The CDR3 spans 15 residues. The CDR3 region has the DNA TGTGCCAGCAGCCCGCGGAGAGGGCGAAGCACTGGAGCTTTCTCT. Its protein product is CASSPRRGRSTGAFS.

The chain recombines TRBV20-1 with TRBJ2-1, with D unclear. Germline lookup yields CDR1 DFQATT and CDR2 SNEGSKA (reference sequence). This CDR3 comprises 16 residues. V was trimmed by 3 bases and J by 0 bases, leaving 15 bases between them. CDR3 coding DNA: TGCAGTGCTAGGGTTCGGACCAGCAGCTCCTACAATGAGCAGTTCTTC. This sequence encodes CSARVRTSSSYNEQFF.

The genes are TRBV18 and TRBJ2-7; D is uncertain. Trimming shortened V by 2 bases and J by 7 bases, and 12 bases separated the two germline ends. This CDR3 is built from 13 residues. Germline V lookup: CDR1 KGHSH, CDR2 LQKENI. The CDR3 protein is CASSPRQAGEQYF. The CDR3 nucleotides are TGTGCCAGCTCACCAAGGCAGGCTGGGGAGCAGTACTTC.

The chain joins TRBV20-1 to TRBJ2-5; D unclear. CDR1 is DFQATT and CDR2 is SNEGSKA in the germline V gene (reference sequence). The germline V and J ends were trimmed by 0 bases and 7 bases, with 12 bases remaining between them. This CDR3 has 13 residues. CDR3 amino acids: CSARDDLVGTQYF. The DNA of the CDR3 is TGCAGTGCTAGAGATGACCTAGTAGGGACCCAGTACTTC.

The sample holds many counts of this clonotype. V is TRBV6-2 or TRBV6-3 and J is TRBJ1-6; D is ambiguous. CDR3 length: 12 residues. Trimming pared 9 bases from V and 7 bases from J, leaving 10 bases between. Germline CDR1 MNHEY, CDR2 SVGEGT. CDR3 protein: CASRRGNSPLHF. CDR3 bases: TGTGCCAGTCGCCGGGGAAATTCACCCCTCCACTTT.

The J gene is TRBJ2-1, the V gene TRBV20-1; 7 nucleotides line up with TRBD2. The V and J ends lost 3 bases and 8 bases, in that order; junction bases with no gene match: 7. The CDR3 consists of 13 residues. Germline V gene sequence: CDR1 DFQATT, CDR2 SNEGSKA (reference sequence). The CDR3 bases are TGCAGTGCTAGGGACGGGGGGAGGGATGAGCAGTTCTTC. Translated, it gives CSARDGGRDEQFF.

About this clonotype: Its ends do not fully match the called genes, so a read error is possible. This chain connects TRBV7-7 to TRBJ1-3, with D maybe TRBD1 (5 bases). CDR1 is SSHAT, CDR2 FNYEAQ, per germline (reference sequence). The CDR3 extends over 15 amino acids. The CDR3 spells CASSPSIGVGNTIYF. The CDR3 coding sequence is TGTGCTAGCAGCCCCTCTATAGGGGTTGGAAACACCATATATTTT.

The sample holds one count of this clonotype. This may stem from a read error, because a much larger clone lies one nucleotide away. This chain uses TRBV11-1 with TRBJ1-2, with D uncertain. This CDR3 has 14 amino acids. From germline, CDR1 is SGHAT and CDR2 FQDESV (reference sequence). CDR3 nucleotides: TGTGCCAGCAGCTTAGCGGACTCTAACTATGTCTACACCTTC. This codes for CASSLADSNYVYTF.

This clonotype showed up many times. V gene TRBV5-1 combines with J gene TRBJ2-2; 7 nucleotides align to TRBD2. Germline assignment: CDR1 SGHRS and CDR2 YFSETQ. This CDR3 has 16 amino acids. V lost 4 bases, J lost 3 bases, and 9 bases stayed unmatched. The CDR3 bases are TGCGCCAGCAGCGAAGCGGACGCGGGAGACACCGGGGAGCTGTTTTTT. Translating gives CASSEADAGDTGELFF.

The V call is TRBV2, the J call TRBJ1-1; tentatively, D is TRBD1 (6 bases). CDR1 SNHLY and CDR2 FYNNEI come from the germline V gene. V lost 7 bases and J lost 2, with 14 bases in between. This CDR3 contains 14 residues. The CDR3 DNA reads as TGTGCCAGCACTGCCGGGACACCTAACACTGAAGCTTTCTTT. Translated, it gives CASTAGTPNTEAFF.

This clonotype was seen at least ten times. V gene TRBV6-1 combines with J gene TRBJ2-3; 10 positions agree with TRBD2. The V gene end was trimmed by 8 bases and the J gene end by 1 base; junction bases not matched to a gene: 3. Germline CDR1 and CDR2: MNHNS and SASEGT. The CDR3 contains 14 residues. The CDR3 region has the DNA TGTGCCAGCTTTACTAGCGGGGGCACAGATACGCAGTATTTT. This translates into CASFTSGGTDTQYF.

This clonotype was observed at least ten times. The chain joins TRBV24-1 to TRBJ2-1, with unresolved D. The V end was cut by 4 bases, the J end by 6 bases, with 18 bases between. Germline CDR1 KGHDR, CDR2 SFDVKD. The CDR3 extends over 16 amino acids. CDR3 sequence (DNA): TGTGCCACCAGTGAGGGTGGTGGGCTAGAAGGCAATGAGCAGTTCTTC. It yields the protein CATSEGGGLEGNEQFF.

This clonotype was seen at least ten times. In DNA form, the CDR3 reads TGTGCCAGCAGTTTCTTCTACGAGCAGTACTTC. This encodes CASSFFYEQYF. The chain combines TRBV12-3 or TRBV12-4 with TRBJ2-7; D unclear. The CDR3 has 11 residues. V lost 3 bases to trimming and J lost 3 bases, with 3 bases between them.

Regarding this clonotype: This sequence may be a read error, since a much larger clone differs from it by one base. This chain joins TRBV25-1 and TRBJ2-3; no definite D call. The CDR3 runs to 13 residues. Looked up from germline, CDR1 is MGHDK and CDR2 is SYGVNS. V dropped 11 bases and J dropped 2 bases, with 14 bases sitting between them. For the CDR3, the DNA is TGTGCCGGCATGGGCTCCTACACAGATACGCAGTATTTT. This codes for CAGMGSYTDTQYF.

The chain has TRBV5-1 and TRBJ1-1; 8 nucleotides agree with TRBD1. The V and J ends lost 4 bases and 0 bases, in that order; junction bases with no gene match: 14. The CDR3 totals 18 residues. Germline CDR1 and CDR2: SGHRS and YFSETQ. CDR3 region: CASSPGGGTGALNTEAFF. The CDR3, as DNA: TGCGCCAGCAGCCCTGGGGGGGGGACAGGAGCATTGAACACTGAAGCTTTCTTT.